The rows below give T cell receptor beta chains drawn from one sample of a study of T cells in Graves' hyperthyroidism and ophthalmopathy. TCRdb re-analysed the multiplex PCR reads in MiXCR, keeping a single row per CDR3 protein. The sample shows 450,000 to 600,000 distinct CDR3 sequences, 15% to 20% of them seen only once. The sample comprised blood. These receptors were obtained from a man in his forties with Graves' ophthalmopathy. The CDR3 runs from the conserved cysteine through the conserved F or W.

J,V,CDR3
TRBJ2-3,TRBV11-2,CASVGRGPLDTQYF
TRBJ2-2,TRBV19,CASSIVGTGELFF
TRBJ2-2,TRBV6-1,CASSEALQGAGELFF
TRBJ2-3,TRBV2,CASSYSGSKDTQYF
TRBJ1-1,TRBV20-1,CSANRISNTEAFF
TRBJ2-7,TRBV3-1,CASSQEITPGHEQCF
TRBJ2-1,TRBV5-1,CASSPRTSGSLWGAYNEQFF
TRBJ2-7,TRBV28,CASSLETVSHEQYF
TRBJ2-3,TRBV2,CASSAGLGTDTQYF
TRBJ1-2,TRBV2,CASSFISGEGGYTF
TRBJ2-5,TRBV5-4,CASSADRGETQYF
TRBJ2-5,TRBV5-4,CASSRTEKETQYF
TRBJ2-2,TRBV7-6,CASSSSATGELFF
TRBJ1-5,TRBV13,CASSFGGISNQPQHF
TRBJ1-5,TRBV12-3/TRBV12-4,CASSPSGRNQPQHF
TRBJ2-5,TRBV4-3,CASSPEGQNQETQYF
TRBJ2-5,TRBV7-7,CASSLAEVKTQYF
TRBJ2-7,TRBV6-1,CASSPRGLNDYEQYF
TRBJ2-1,TRBV20-1,CSAPGLAGASSSYNEQFF
TRBJ1-6,TRBV30,CAWSVLDRNNSPLHF
TRBJ2-2,TRBV29-1,CSVDPGDNTGELFF
TRBJ1-5,TRBV19,CASRTGRQPQHF
TRBJ1-5,TRBV20-1,CSANRGGYNQPQHF
TRBJ1-1,TRBV11-2,CASSLRTEHGEAFF
TRBJ2-1,TRBV2,CASRDRVGRAYNEQFF
TRBJ1-2,TRBV28,CASSAGDRTPYGYTF
TRBJ1-1,TRBV7-3,CASSVTAYTEAFF
TRBJ2-1,TRBV4-3,CASSQVPWGSYNEQFF
TRBJ2-7,TRBV4-3,CASSQDRGLSYEQYF
TRBJ2-1,TRBV7-9,CASSPRTASGRSYNEQFF
TRBJ2-1,TRBV24-1,CATSDQPSGEQFF
TRBJ1-2,TRBV6-1,CASSGQAPYGYTF
TRBJ2-7,TRBV12-3/TRBV12-4,CASSNSYYEQYF
TRBJ2-1,TRBV7-9,CASTDSPANEQFF
TRBJ2-7,TRBV15,CATSRPGQLLSYEQYF
TRBJ2-7,TRBV9,CASSAPCEGCEQYF
TRBJ2-5,TRBV28,CASPGGVETQYF
TRBJ2-7,TRBV6-1,CAIKRGTAAFEQYF